This T cell receptor (beta chain) is drawn from a study of CD8+ T cells in alopecia areata. Alopecia areata patients provided lesional scalp punch biopsies and peripheral blood. V lost 5 bases and J lost 4, with 12 bases in between. Germline CDR1 is MNHEY and CDR2 is SMNVEV (reference sequence). This CDR3 has 13 amino acids. Sequencing templates came from extracted RNA that was reverse transcribed into cDNA. Repertoires were generated with immunoSEQ multiplex PCR, while TCRdb's copy carries only in-frame clones and drops some. This table has 120,000 or so clones, around 50% appearing once. Sequenced sample: NKG2D-low CD8+ T cells sorted from blood. The J gene is TRBJ2-7, the V gene TRBV27, with a possible D match to TRBD1 (5 bases). The clonotype comes from a human donor with alopecia areata. The CDR3 nucleotides read TGTGCCAGCAGTCGCCGTGCAGGGTACGAGCAGTACTTC. Its protein is CASSRRAGYEQYF.